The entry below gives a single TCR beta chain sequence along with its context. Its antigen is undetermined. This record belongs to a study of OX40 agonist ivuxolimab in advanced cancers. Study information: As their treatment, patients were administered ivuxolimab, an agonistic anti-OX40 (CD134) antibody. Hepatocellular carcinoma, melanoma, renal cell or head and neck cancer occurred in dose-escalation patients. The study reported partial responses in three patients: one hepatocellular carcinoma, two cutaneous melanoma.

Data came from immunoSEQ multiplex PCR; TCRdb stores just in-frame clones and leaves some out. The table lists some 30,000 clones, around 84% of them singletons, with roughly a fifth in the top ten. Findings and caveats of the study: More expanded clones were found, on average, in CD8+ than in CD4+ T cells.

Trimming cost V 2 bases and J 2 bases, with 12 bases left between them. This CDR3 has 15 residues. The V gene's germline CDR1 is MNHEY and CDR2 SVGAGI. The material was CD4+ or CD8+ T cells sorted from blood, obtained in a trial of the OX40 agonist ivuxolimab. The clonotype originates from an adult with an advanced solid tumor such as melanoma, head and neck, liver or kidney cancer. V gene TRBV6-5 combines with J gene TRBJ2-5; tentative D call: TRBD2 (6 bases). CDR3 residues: CASSYQGGVQETQYF. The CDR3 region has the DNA TGTGCCAGCAGTTACCAGGGCGGGGTGCAAGAGACCCAGTACTTC.